This T cell receptor beta chain was obtained from a study of shared clonotypes between healthy human individuals. Whole-study results and caveats: Generally, naive subsets came out with larger estimated richness than memory subsets.

All donors were healthy HIV-negative adults lacking recent acute infections or vaccinations. Per sorted-subset replicate PCR, input was approximately 0.2 ug DNA, representing around 30,000 T cell genomes. Produced via immunoSEQ multiplex PCR; TCRdb's table is partial and in-frame only. The data show some 1 million clones, with 65% to 80% seen just once and around 1.5% held by the top ten. The CDR3 contains 13 residues. Trimming left V 3 bases short and J 3 bases short, with 10 bases between. Germline CDR1 SGHDT, CDR2 YYEEEE. This clone has a single count. Its antigen remains unknown. The receptor was isolated from a man aged 18 to 35 in good health. The sample comprised memory CD4+ T cells sorted from blood. Subset specified: CD45RA-negative fraction. This chain connects TRBV5-6 to TRBJ2-7; D not certain. The CDR3 DNA reads TGTGCCAGCAGCTCCCTCCACTACTACGAGCAGTACTTC. Translating gives CASSSLHYYEQYF. Combining the CDR3 with reference TRBV5-6 and TRBJ2-7 gives the whole variable domain DAGVTQSPTHLIKTRGQQVTLRCSPKSGHDTVSWYQQALGQGPQFIFQYYEEEERQRGNFPDRFSGHQFPNYSSELNVNALLLGDSALYLCASSSLHYYEQYFGPGTRLTVT.